The source of this T cell receptor (beta chain) is a study of shared clonotypes between healthy human individuals. Background on the study: Three plates each covered CD4 naive and memory; CD8 naive two, CD8 memory one.

CDR3 size: 15 residues. The V gene end was trimmed by 4 bases and the J gene end by 8 bases; junction bases not matched to a gene: 7. CDR1 is SGHRS, CDR2 YFSETQ, per germline. TCRdb keeps only in-frame clones here, not all; method: immunoSEQ multiplex PCR. The table shows about 2.4 million clones, with around nine tenths occurring only once. The sequenced material came from naive CD4+ T cells sorted from blood. Subset: CD45RA+ positively selected. This clonotype originated in a man between 18 and 29 years old in good health. The chain has TRBV5-1 and TRBJ2-1; 12 positions match TRBD1. CDR3 sequence: CASSLLGQGAHEQFF. The CDR3 DNA reads as TGCGCCAGCAGCCTCCTGGGACAGGGGGCGCATGAGCAGTTCTTC.